These 2 T cell receptor beta chains share one sample of origin, sequenced in a study of identical twins. TCRdb used MiXCR to reprocess the 5' RACE reads, holding one entry per CDR3 protein. The table includes hundreds of thousands of distinct CDR3 sequences, less than 8% detected once. These same data were also listed under a study on yellow fever vaccine responses in identical twins.

The specimen sequenced was memory (CD45RO+) T cells sorted from blood. The receptors stem from a woman between 18 and 29 years old in good health.

The rearrangement uses TRBV20-1 and TRBJ2-3; 10 bases line up with TRBD2. V dropped 6 bases and J dropped 0; count of bases not matched to a gene: 12. Germline values: CDR1 DFQATT, CDR2 SNEGSKA (reference sequence). This CDR3 region has 17 residues. CDR3 region: CSAQRGGRADSTDTQYF. The CDR3 bases are TGCAGTGCCCAGCGGGGGGGTCGGGCCGACAGCACAGATACGCAGTATTTT.

The chain carries TRBV4-3 and TRBJ1-2, with D possibly matching TRBD1 (6 bases). V was trimmed by 2 bases and J by 5 bases, leaving 12 bases between them. In germline, CDR1 is LGHNA, CDR2 YSLEER. The CDR3 contains 14 residues. The CDR3 reads CASSQINTGYGYTF. The DNA for the CDR3 is TGCGCCAGCAGCCAAATTAATACAGGGTATGGCTACACCTTC.